What follows are 8 T cell receptor beta chains derived from one specimen sequenced in a study of CD8+ T cells in alopecia areata. cDNA reverse transcribed from extracted RNA served as the sequencing template. The data were produced by immunoSEQ multiplex PCR, yet TCRdb's version contains in-frame clones alone and is incomplete. The sample shows some 180,000 clones, roughly three fifths of them seen only once. Sequencing input: CD8+ T cells sorted from blood. Source of these receptors: a human donor in good health.

This clone was seen a handful of times. The chain joins TRBV6-5 to TRBJ2-5; TRBD2 might be the D (5 bases). Trimming took off 6 bases at V and 3 bases at J, with 14 bases between the two ends. This CDR3 region has 14 residues. Germline CDR1 reads MNHEY; CDR2 reads SVGAGI. The CDR3 here is CASSPGVYEETQYF. DNA of the CDR3: TGTGCCAGCAGCCCCGGGGTTTACGAAGAGACCCAGTACTTC.

The table lists this clone with a few counts. J is TRBJ2-5 and V is TRBV4-1; D possibly matches TRBD1 or TRBD2 (5 bases each). Trimming removed 0 bases from V and 3 bases from J, with 14 bases in between. Germline V gene sequence: CDR1 MGHRA, CDR2 YSYEKL. CDR3 length: 16 residues. DNA of the CDR3: TGCGCCAGCAGCCAAGATCGGAGGCAGGGCAAAGAGACCCAGTACTTC. This codes for CASSQDRRQGKETQYF.

The rearrangement links TRBV19 to TRBJ2-7, with 8 bases lining up with TRBD1. The junction had 15 bases not matched to a gene; V was cut back by 10 bases and J by 4 bases. This CDR3 comprises 15 residues. Germline lookup yields CDR1 LNHDA and CDR2 SQIVND (reference sequence). The CDR3, as DNA: TGTGCCACCTCACCCGGGACAGGAGGAATTTACGAGCAGTACTTC. It encodes CATSPGTGGIYEQYF.

The V call is TRBV11-2, the J call TRBJ2-3; 8 bases line up with TRBD1. CDR1 and CDR2 (germline): SGHAT, FQNNGV. After removal of 5 bases from V and 6 bases from J, the junction contained 4 bases not matched to a gene. The CDR3 consists of 13 residues. The CDR3 protein is CASSPGTGDTQYF. CDR3 in DNA: TGTGCCAGCAGCCCCGGGACAGGTGATACGCAGTATTTT.

This clone appeared a few times. The gene calls are TRBV11-2 and TRBJ2-1, with D possibly TRBD2 on 6 matching bases. This CDR3 region has 17 residues. The germline V and J ends were trimmed by 5 bases and 0 bases, with 17 bases remaining between them. CDR1 is SGHAT, CDR2 FQNNGV, per germline. CDR3 sequence reads: CASSPVGRGSSYNEQFF. The DNA of the CDR3 is TGTGCCAGCAGCCCGGTAGGACGGGGGAGCTCCTACAATGAGCAGTTCTTC.

This clone was detected only a few times. The V and J genes are TRBV25-1 and TRBJ2-5, with D possibly TRBD2 on 5 matching bases. CDR1 and CDR2 from the germline V gene are MGHDK and SYGVNS. The CDR3 is 13 amino acids. The germline V and J ends were trimmed by 2 bases and 1 base, with 5 bases remaining between them. The DNA of the CDR3 is TGTGCCAGCAGTGAAGGACTCCAAGAGACCCAGTACTTC. It encodes CASSEGLQETQYF.

The J gene is TRBJ2-5, the V gene TRBV4-2; D is unclear. This CDR3 comprises 14 residues. The germline gives CDR1 LGHNA, CDR2 YNFKEQ. The germline V and J ends were trimmed by 1 base and 5 bases, with 11 bases remaining between them. The CDR3 here is CASSQVGTQETQYF. CDR3 nucleotides: TGTGCCAGCAGCCAAGTTGGCACTCAGGAGACCCAGTACTTC.

This chain connects TRBV4-1 to TRBJ1-2; the D is unclear. Trimming took off 1 base at V and 3 bases at J, with 12 bases between the two ends. The CDR3 spans 15 residues. Germline V gene data show CDR1 as MGHRA and CDR2 as YSYEKL. CDR3 sequence reads: CASSQVEGYYYGYTF. The CDR3 bases are TGCGCCAGCAGCCAAGTGGAAGGATATTACTATGGCTACACCTTC.